This is a list of T cell receptor beta chains from one sample in a study of identical twins. In TCRdb, the 5' RACE reads were re-called with MiXCR into one record per CDR3 protein. This sample has 400,000 to 550,000 distinct CDR3 sequences; roughly an eighth occur once, and the top ten carry about 1%. These same records also appear under a second study, on yellow fever vaccine responses in identical twins.

Sequences were obtained from CD4+ T cells sorted from blood. Every receptor here comes from a woman aged 18-29 years in good health. Each CDR3 is given with its conserved first and last residue. A D gene is named only where the DNA matches it firmly. The size entry is marked missing in some rows and otherwise reads once, few, many or a size class.

clone size: few; D gene: .; V gene: TRBV29-1; J gene: TRBJ2-5; CDR3 DNA: TGCAGCGTTATGGCAGGAGAAGAGACCCAGTACTTC; CDR3 protein: CSVMAGEETQYF
clone size: few; D gene: .; V gene: TRBV28; J gene: TRBJ2-4; CDR3 DNA: TGTGCCAGCAGGGAGCTAGCCAAAAACATTCAGTACTTC; CDR3 protein: CASRELAKNIQYF
clone size: many; D gene: .; V gene: TRBV29-1; J gene: TRBJ2-5; CDR3 DNA: TGCAGCGTTGTACGTGGAGAGACCCAGTACTTC; CDR3 protein: CSVVRGETQYF
clone size: few; D gene: .; V gene: TRBV25-1; J gene: TRBJ1-2; CDR3 DNA: TGTGCCAGCAGTGAAGGGGGCTCTAACTATGGCTACACCTTC; CDR3 protein: CASSEGGSNYGYTF
clone size: many; D gene: .; V gene: TRBV29-1; J gene: TRBJ2-3; CDR3 DNA: TGCAGCGTTGGGGCCAGGGCCACAGATACGCAGTATTTT; CDR3 protein: CSVGARATDTQYF
clone size: few; D gene: TRBD2; V gene: TRBV12-3/TRBV12-4; J gene: TRBJ2-7; CDR3 DNA: TGTGCCAGCAGTTTGGGGGCCGGACTAGCGGGGGGCTCCTACGAGCAGTACTTC; CDR3 protein: CASSLGAGLAGGSYEQYF
clone size: once; D gene: .; V gene: TRBV24-1; J gene: TRBJ2-3; CDR3 DNA: TGTGCCACCAGTGATTTGCGGCGGGGCACAGATACGCAGTATTTT; CDR3 protein: CATSDLRRGTDTQYF
clone size: few; D gene: .; V gene: TRBV29-1; J gene: TRBJ1-4; CDR3 DNA: TGCAGCGTTGATCCAGGAATCGGAACTAATGAAAAACTGTTTTTT; CDR3 protein: CSVDPGIGTNEKLFF
clone size: few; D gene: TRBD1; V gene: TRBV18; J gene: TRBJ2-2; CDR3 DNA: TGTGCCAGCTCAACCCTGGGACAGGGCCGGGAGCTGTTTTTT; CDR3 protein: CASSTLGQGRELFF
clone size: .; D gene: .; V gene: TRBV29-1; J gene: TRBJ2-1; CDR3 DNA: TGCAGCGTTGACCAGGGCGGGAATGAGCAGTTCTTC; CDR3 protein: CSVDQGGNEQFF
clone size: many; D gene: .; V gene: TRBV25-1; J gene: TRBJ2-1; CDR3 DNA: TGTGCCGGACACCCCAGGTGGCAGGGGATTTGCAATGAGCAGTTCTTC; CDR3 protein: CAGHPRWQGICNEQFF
clone size: few; D gene: .; V gene: TRBV12-3/TRBV12-4; J gene: TRBJ1-6; CDR3 DNA: TGTGCCAGCAAAGGGAGCTCCTATAATTCACCCCTCCACTTT; CDR3 protein: CASKGSSYNSPLHF
clone size: few; D gene: .; V gene: TRBV29-1; J gene: TRBJ2-5; CDR3 DNA: TGCAGCGCCCAGCCCGGGCAGGGGGGGGAGACCCAGTACTTC; CDR3 protein: CSAQPGQGGETQYF
clone size: .; D gene: .; V gene: TRBV29-1; J gene: TRBJ2-4; CDR3 DNA: TGCAGCGTTGGGGGCAGACAATCAAAAAACATTCAGTACTTC; CDR3 protein: CSVGGRQSKNIQYF
clone size: few; D gene: TRBD1; V gene: TRBV6-4; J gene: TRBJ1-1; CDR3 DNA: TGTGCCAGCAGTGACTCGGACAGGGGGGGAACTGAAGCTTTCTTT; CDR3 protein: CASSDSDRGGTEAFF
clone size: few; D gene: .; V gene: TRBV4-1; J gene: TRBJ2-2; CDR3 DNA: TGCGCCAGCAGCCAAGAACCGTTGGGGGTCGGGGAGCTGTTTTTT; CDR3 protein: CASSQEPLGVGELFF
clone size: .; D gene: .; V gene: TRBV18; J gene: TRBJ1-1; CDR3 DNA: TGTGCCAGCTCACCAGGTCCAGGGGCGAACACTGAAGCTTTCTTT; CDR3 protein: CASSPGPGANTEAFF
clone size: .; D gene: .; V gene: TRBV7-8; J gene: TRBJ2-3; CDR3 DNA: TGTGCCAGCAGCCACGGACCGCCTCGGGAAGATACGCAGTATTTT; CDR3 protein: CASSHGPPREDTQYF
clone size: few; D gene: .; V gene: TRBV15; J gene: TRBJ2-5; CDR3 DNA: TGTGCCACCAGCAGGGGGACCGGAGAGACCCAGTACTTC; CDR3 protein: CATSRGTGETQYF
clone size: .; D gene: .; V gene: TRBV3-1; J gene: TRBJ2-2; CDR3 DNA: TGTGCCAGCAGCCAAGAACGGGTCACCGGGGAGCTGTTTTTT; CDR3 protein: CASSQERVTGELFF
clone size: many; D gene: .; V gene: TRBV7-2; J gene: TRBJ2-5; CDR3 DNA: TGTGCCAGCAGCCCAGGGGTGTACCAAGAGACCCAGTACTTC; CDR3 protein: CASSPGVYQETQYF
clone size: .; D gene: TRBD1; V gene: TRBV24-1; J gene: TRBJ1-2; CDR3 DNA: TGTGCCACCAGTGATATTCGCGGACAGGGCAGCGGCTACACCTTC; CDR3 protein: CATSDIRGQGSGYTF
clone size: many; D gene: .; V gene: TRBV20-1; J gene: TRBJ1-6; CDR3 DNA: TGCAGTGCTAGAGATTGGGCAGCGGAGAATTCACCCCTCCACTTT; CDR3 protein: CSARDWAAENSPLHF
clone size: .; D gene: .; V gene: TRBV10-3; J gene: TRBJ1-1; CDR3 DNA: TGTGCCATCAGTGCGTCGGCCACTGAAGCTTTCTTT; CDR3 protein: CAISASATEAFF
clone size: many; D gene: TRBD2; V gene: TRBV29-1; J gene: TRBJ2-3; CDR3 DNA: TGCAGCGTTCAAGCGGGAGACCGCCATACGCAGTATTTT; CDR3 protein: CSVQAGDRHTQYF
clone size: few; D gene: .; V gene: TRBV4-2; J gene: TRBJ1-5; CDR3 DNA: TGTGCCAGCAGCCAAGAGGGCGGGACCCTTCAGCCCCAGCATTTT; CDR3 protein: CASSQEGGTLQPQHF
clone size: .; D gene: .; V gene: TRBV3-1; J gene: TRBJ1-2; CDR3 DNA: TGTGCCAGCAGCCTTGGAAGGGGGAGGGCTGGCTACACCTTC; CDR3 protein: CASSLGRGRAGYTF
clone size: many; D gene: .; V gene: TRBV7-9; J gene: TRBJ2-7; CDR3 DNA: TGTGCCAGCAGCTTAGAATACACCCAGCAGTACTTC; CDR3 protein: CASSLEYTQQYF
clone size: once; D gene: TRBD1; V gene: TRBV19; J gene: TRBJ1-2; CDR3 DNA: TGTGCCAGTAGTATTTCGCCGGGACAGAGAGCTAAATATGGCTACACCTTC; CDR3 protein: CASSISPGQRAKYGYTF
clone size: many; D gene: TRBD1; V gene: TRBV29-1; J gene: TRBJ2-3; CDR3 DNA: TGCAGCGCCCGGACAGGGGTGACAGATACGCAGTATTTT; CDR3 protein: CSARTGVTDTQYF
clone size: .; D gene: .; V gene: TRBV14; J gene: TRBJ2-2; CDR3 DNA: TGTGCCAGCAGCCACAGGAGTAACACCGGGGAGCTGTTTTTT; CDR3 protein: CASSHRSNTGELFF
clone size: few; D gene: .; V gene: TRBV20-1; J gene: TRBJ2-7; CDR3 DNA: TGCAGTGCCTCTCGGACGAGCAACGAGCAGTACTTC; CDR3 protein: CSASRTSNEQYF
clone size: .; D gene: .; V gene: TRBV18; J gene: TRBJ2-3; CDR3 DNA: TGTGCCAGCTCACCCTCCAAAGCTACAGATACGCAGTATTTT; CDR3 protein: CASSPSKATDTQYF
clone size: few; D gene: .; V gene: TRBV20-1; J gene: TRBJ2-7; CDR3 DNA: TGCAGTGCTAGGTTGCAGGGCTTCCTTGGCGAGCAGTACTTC; CDR3 protein: CSARLQGFLGEQYF
clone size: .; D gene: TRBD2; V gene: TRBV11-2; J gene: TRBJ2-1; CDR3 DNA: TGTGCCAGCAGCTTAGATAGTACGGGACTAGCTTTCTACAATGAGCAGTTCTTC; CDR3 protein: CASSLDSTGLAFYNEQFF
clone size: few; D gene: TRBD1; V gene: TRBV15; J gene: TRBJ2-5; CDR3 DNA: TGTGCCACCAGCAGAGGACAGGGGCAAGAGACCCAGTACTTC; CDR3 protein: CATSRGQGQETQYF
clone size: few; D gene: .; V gene: TRBV5-1; J gene: TRBJ1-1; CDR3 DNA: TGCGCCAGCAGCTTGGACCCGGGTTCGAACACTGAAGCTTTCTTT; CDR3 protein: CASSLDPGSNTEAFF
clone size: .; D gene: .; V gene: TRBV20-1; J gene: TRBJ1-5; CDR3 DNA: TGCAGTGCTAGTCGCAGCAATCAGCCCCAGCATTTT; CDR3 protein: CSASRSNQPQHF
clone size: .; D gene: .; V gene: TRBV6-1; J gene: TRBJ1-5; CDR3 DNA: TGTGCCAGCAGCGGACGGAACAATCAGCCCCAGCATTTT; CDR3 protein: CASSGRNNQPQHF
clone size: once; D gene: .; V gene: TRBV5-1; J gene: TRBJ2-7; CDR3 DNA: TGCGCCAGCTCTCTGACGAAACAGGCGGGGGACAGAAGTAACTACGAGCAGTACTTC; CDR3 protein: CASSLTKQAGDRSNYEQYF